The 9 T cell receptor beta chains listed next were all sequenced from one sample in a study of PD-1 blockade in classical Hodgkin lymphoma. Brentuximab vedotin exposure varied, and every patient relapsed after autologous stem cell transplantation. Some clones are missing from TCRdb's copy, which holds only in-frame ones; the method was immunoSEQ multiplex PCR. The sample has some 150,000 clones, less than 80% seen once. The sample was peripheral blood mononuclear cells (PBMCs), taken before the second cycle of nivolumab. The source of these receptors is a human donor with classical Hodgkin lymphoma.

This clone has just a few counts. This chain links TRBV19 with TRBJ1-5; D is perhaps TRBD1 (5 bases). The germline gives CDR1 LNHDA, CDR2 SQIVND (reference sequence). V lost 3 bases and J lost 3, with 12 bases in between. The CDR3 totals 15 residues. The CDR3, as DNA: TGTGCCAGTAGTATGTACGGGGCTATCAATCAGCCCCAGCATTTT. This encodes CASSMYGAINQPQHF.

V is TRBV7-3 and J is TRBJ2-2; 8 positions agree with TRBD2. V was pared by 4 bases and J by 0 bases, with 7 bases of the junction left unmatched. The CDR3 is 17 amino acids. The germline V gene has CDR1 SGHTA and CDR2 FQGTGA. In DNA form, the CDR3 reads TGTGCCAGCAGCTCGTACGCGGGGGGCCCGAACACCGGGGAGCTGTTTTTT. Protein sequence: CASSSYAGGPNTGELFF.

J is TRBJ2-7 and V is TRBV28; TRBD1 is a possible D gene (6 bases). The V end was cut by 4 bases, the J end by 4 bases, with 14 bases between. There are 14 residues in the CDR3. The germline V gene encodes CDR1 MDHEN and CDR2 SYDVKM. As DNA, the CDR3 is TGTGCCAGCAGTTCCCCGGACAGCGTTTACGAGCAGTACTTC. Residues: CASSSPDSVYEQYF.

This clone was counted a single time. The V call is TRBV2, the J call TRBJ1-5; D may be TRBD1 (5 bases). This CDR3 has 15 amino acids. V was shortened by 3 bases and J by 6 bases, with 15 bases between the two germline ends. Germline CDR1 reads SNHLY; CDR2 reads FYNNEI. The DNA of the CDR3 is TGTGCCAGCAGTGATCAGGTGGCAGGGCTTCAGCCCCAGCATTTT. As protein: CASSDQVAGLQPQHF. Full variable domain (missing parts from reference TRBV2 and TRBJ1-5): EPEVTQTPSHQVTQMGQEVILRCVPISNHLYFYWYRQILGQKVEFLVSFYNNEISEKSEIFDDQFSVERPDGSNFTLKIRSTKLEDSAMYFCASSDQVAGLQPQHFGDGTRLSIL.

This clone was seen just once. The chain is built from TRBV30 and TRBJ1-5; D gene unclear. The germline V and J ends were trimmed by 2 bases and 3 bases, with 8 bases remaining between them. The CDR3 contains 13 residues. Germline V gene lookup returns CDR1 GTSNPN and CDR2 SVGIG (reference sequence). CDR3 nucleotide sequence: TGTGCCTGGAGTTCGGGGTACAATCAGCCCCAGCATTTT. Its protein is CAWSSGYNQPQHF.

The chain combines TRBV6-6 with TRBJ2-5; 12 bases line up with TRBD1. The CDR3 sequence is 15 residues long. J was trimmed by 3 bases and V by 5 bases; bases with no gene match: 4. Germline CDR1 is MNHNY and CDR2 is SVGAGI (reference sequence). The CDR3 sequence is CASSVGQGAKETQYF. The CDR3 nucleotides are TGTGCCAGCAGTGTGGGACAGGGGGCGAAAGAGACCCAGTACTTC.

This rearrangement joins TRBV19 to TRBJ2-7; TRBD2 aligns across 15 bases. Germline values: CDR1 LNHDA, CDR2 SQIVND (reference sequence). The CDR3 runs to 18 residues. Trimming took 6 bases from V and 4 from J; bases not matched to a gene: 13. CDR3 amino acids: CASSLSHAGTSGRYEQYF. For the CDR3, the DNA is TGTGCCAGTAGCCTATCCCACGCCGGGACTAGCGGGAGGTACGAGCAGTACTTC.

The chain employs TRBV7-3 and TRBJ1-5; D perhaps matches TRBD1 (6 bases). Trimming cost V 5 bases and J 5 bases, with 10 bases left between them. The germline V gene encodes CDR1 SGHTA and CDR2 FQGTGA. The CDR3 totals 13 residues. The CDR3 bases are TGTGCCAGCAGCGCACAGGGAGATCAGCCCCAGCATTTT. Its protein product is CASSAQGDQPQHF.

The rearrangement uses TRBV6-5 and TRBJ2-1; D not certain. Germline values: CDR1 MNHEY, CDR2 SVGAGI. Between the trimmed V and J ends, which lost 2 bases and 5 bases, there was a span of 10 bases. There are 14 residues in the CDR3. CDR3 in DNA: TGTGCCAGCAGTTACAGAACCGAACACAATGAGCAGTTCTTC. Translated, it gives CASSYRTEHNEQFF.